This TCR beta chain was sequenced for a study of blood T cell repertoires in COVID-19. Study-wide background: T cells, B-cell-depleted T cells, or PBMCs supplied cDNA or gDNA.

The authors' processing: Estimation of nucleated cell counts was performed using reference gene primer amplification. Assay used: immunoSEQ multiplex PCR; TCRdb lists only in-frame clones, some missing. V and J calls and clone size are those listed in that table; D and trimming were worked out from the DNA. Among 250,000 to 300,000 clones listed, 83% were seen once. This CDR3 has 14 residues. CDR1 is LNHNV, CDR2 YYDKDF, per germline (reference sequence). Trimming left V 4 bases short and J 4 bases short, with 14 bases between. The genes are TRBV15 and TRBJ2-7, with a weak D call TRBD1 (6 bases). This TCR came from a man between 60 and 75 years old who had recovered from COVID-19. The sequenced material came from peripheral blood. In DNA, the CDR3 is TGTGCCACCAGCATTGACAGGAACGGATACGAGCAGTACTTC. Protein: CATSIDRNGYEQYF.